Listed below are T cell receptor beta chains from one sample, sequenced in a study of neurological immune-mediated disorders. One entry per CDR3 protein, called by TCRdb with MiXCR from the 5' RACE reads. The sample consists of tens of thousands of distinct CDR3 sequences, 10% of them appearing once. Sequencing was performed on PBMCs. These TCRs come from a man aged 30 to 45 in good health. CDR3s include the opening cysteine and the closing phenylalanine or tryptophan. D genes are given only for firm matches. Not every row has a clone size; where given, it reads once, few, many or a size class.

DNA: TGCAGTGCTTCGCTAGCGAGTTCCTACAATGAGCAGTTCTTC
CDR3: CSASLASSYNEQFF
size: many
J: TRBJ2-1
V: TRBV20-1
D: .

DNA: TGCAGCGTTGGGTGGACAGGGGACTCCTACGAGCAGTACTTC
CDR3: CSVGWTGDSYEQYF
size: many
J: TRBJ2-7
V: TRBV29-1
D: TRBD1

DNA: TGTGCCAGCAGTTTCTTCCAGGGGGAGACCCAGTACTTC
CDR3: CASSFFQGETQYF
size: .
J: TRBJ2-5
V: TRBV28
D: .

DNA: TGTGCCAGCACGCAACCCGGGGGCGACTCCTTTTATAGCAATCAGCCCCAGCATTTT
CDR3: CASTQPGGDSFYSNQPQHF
size: many
J: TRBJ1-5
V: TRBV28
D: .

DNA: TGTGCCAGCAGCACCGGACTAGCGGGAGGGACTTGGTTGACGGACGAGCAGTACTTC
CDR3: CASSTGLAGGTWLTDEQYF
size: many
J: TRBJ2-7
V: TRBV7-9
D: TRBD2

DNA: TGCAGTGCATCCGGTGGGCTAGCGCTAGATACGGAGTATTTT
CDR3: CSASGGLALDTEYF
size: .
J: TRBJ2-3
V: TRBV20-1
D: .

DNA: TGCGCCAGCAGCTTGGCGGGGTTAGGAGATACGCAGTATTTT
CDR3: CASSLAGLGDTQYF
size: few
J: TRBJ2-3
V: TRBV5-1
D: .

DNA: TGCAGTGCTAGAAGGGCGCTAGCGGGAGGTTCATTCACCGGGGAGCTGTTTTTT
CDR3: CSARRALAGGSFTGELFF
size: many
J: TRBJ2-2
V: TRBV20-1
D: TRBD2

DNA: TGTGCCAGCAGTGGTTGGTACGTTTACGAGCAGTACTTC
CDR3: CASSGWYVYEQYF
size: few
J: TRBJ2-7
V: TRBV6-1
D: .

DNA: TGTGCCAGCAGTAAACGACTCCGGACCGTGAGCACAGATACGCAGTATTTT
CDR3: CASSKRLRTVSTDTQYF
size: many
J: TRBJ2-3
V: TRBV27
D: .

DNA: TGTGCCAGCAGCTCCCCGGGACAGATATACAATGAGCAGTTCTTC
CDR3: CASSSPGQIYNEQFF
size: many
J: TRBJ2-1
V: TRBV7-9
D: TRBD1

DNA: TGTGCCAGCAATCGGGTGAACTATGGCTACACCTTC
CDR3: CASNRVNYGYTF
size: many
J: TRBJ1-2
V: TRBV6-6
D: .

DNA: TGTGCCAGCAGTTTAGCAGCCGGGACTCCCCACCGGGACTTC
CDR3: CASSLAAGTPHRDF
size: many
J: TRBJ2-7
V: TRBV12-3/TRBV12-4
D: .

DNA: TGTGCCAGCAGGGTTCCGGGGAACTATGGCTACACCTTC
CDR3: CASRVPGNYGYTF
size: many
J: TRBJ1-2
V: TRBV27
D: .

DNA: TGTGCCAGCAGCCGAGGGACTAGCGGGCGTTACGAGCAGTACTTC
CDR3: CASSRGTSGRYEQYF
size: many
J: TRBJ2-7
V: TRBV3-1
D: TRBD2

DNA: TGCAGCGTTGCCGGGACTAGCGGCCAAGAGACCCAGTACTTC
CDR3: CSVAGTSGQETQYF
size: many
J: TRBJ2-5
V: TRBV29-1
D: TRBD2

DNA: TGCAGCGTTACAGCCTCTGGAAACACCATATATTTT
CDR3: CSVTASGNTIYF
size: many
J: TRBJ1-3
V: TRBV29-1
D: .